This is a list of T cell receptor beta chains from one sample in a study of identical twins. Each CDR3 protein is one row after TCRdb ran MiXCR on the 5' RACE reads. The data hold 450,000 or so distinct CDR3 sequences, with approximately 15% observed a single time. The sample was also reused in another study, on yellow fever vaccine responses in identical twins.

Sequencing used CD4+ T cells sorted from blood. The receptors originated from a woman aged 18-30 years in good health. The CDR3 runs from the conserved cysteine through the conserved F or W. A D gene is named only where the DNA matches it firmly. Clone size is shown for a subset of rows, as once, few, many or a class of expanded clone.

size	D	V	J	CDR3	DNA
.	.	TRBV29-1	TRBJ1-2	CSVETGAGYTF	TGCAGCGTTGAAACGGGGGCGGGCTACACCTTC
.	.	TRBV20-1	TRBJ2-3	CSARDYRVSTDTQYF	TGCAGTGCTAGAGATTACAGGGTTAGCACAGATACGCAGTATTTT
few	.	TRBV12-3/TRBV12-4	TRBJ2-5	CASSRTDIRETQYF	TGTGCCAGCAGTCGAACGGACATCCGAGAGACCCAGTACTTC
few	.	TRBV5-4	TRBJ2-2	CASSSPSLSNTGELFF	TGTGCCAGCAGCTCCCCGAGTCTCTCGAACACCGGGGAGCTGTTTTTT
few	.	TRBV4-1	TRBJ2-1	CASSQTGTTNEQFF	TGCGCCAGCAGCCAAACCGGGACGACCAATGAGCAGTTCTTC
many	.	TRBV11-2	TRBJ2-3	CASSLKEPFRGARTDTQYF	TGTGCCAGCAGCTTGAAGGAACCCTTCCGGGGGGCCAGGACAGATACGCAGTATTTT
few	.	TRBV5-4	TRBJ1-6	CASSATPYNSPLHF	TGTGCCAGCAGCGCGACGCCCTATAATTCACCCCTCCACTTT
.	.	TRBV14	TRBJ1-5	CASSQAQGGNQPQHF	TGTGCCAGCAGCCAAGCTCAGGGCGGGAATCAGCCCCAGCATTTT
.	TRBD2	TRBV20-1	TRBJ2-7	CSATLSGRVGNEQYF	TGCAGTGCTACTCTGTCCGGGAGGGTTGGCAACGAGCAGTACTTC
.	TRBD2	TRBV6-2/TRBV6-3	TRBJ2-5	CASSYSTSGKTAYQETQYF	TGTGCCAGCAGTTACTCAACTAGCGGGAAGACCGCGTACCAAGAGACCCAGTACTTC
few	.	TRBV2	TRBJ1-4	CASSGQSPTNEKLFF	TGTGCCAGCAGTGGACAGAGCCCAACTAATGAAAAACTGTTTTTT
many	.	TRBV9	TRBJ2-2	CASSVVRGDTGELFF	TGTGCCAGCAGCGTAGTCAGGGGGGACACCGGGGAGCTGTTTTTT
.	TRBD2	TRBV28	TRBJ2-5	CASSLRVAGGYQETQYF	TGTGCCAGCAGTTTAAGGGTGGCGGGAGGGTACCAAGAGACCCAGTACTTC
.	.	TRBV12-3/TRBV12-4	TRBJ2-2	CAGGTGGPNRELFF	TGTGCCGGGGGGACCGGTGGCCCGAACCGGGAGCTGTTTTTT
once	TRBD2	TRBV14	TRBJ2-7	CASSQALAGDFYEQYF	TGTGCCAGCAGCCAAGCACTAGCGGGAGACTTCTACGAGCAGTACTTC
.	TRBD1	TRBV20-1	TRBJ1-2	CSATTGAPYGYTF	TGCAGTGCCACGACAGGGGCCCCGTATGGCTACACCTTC
.	.	TRBV10-3	TRBJ2-1	CATGTYNEQFF	TGTGCCACCGGGACATACAATGAGCAGTTCTTC
.	.	TRBV28	TRBJ2-3	CASSFVSPAFDTDTQYF	TGTGCCAGCAGTTTTGTTTCGCCTGCTTTTGACACAGATACGCAGTATTTT
.	.	TRBV2	TRBJ2-1	CASSRDNNNEQFF	TGTGCCAGCAGTCGGGACAACAACAATGAGCAGTTCTTC
few	.	TRBV21-1	TRBJ2-3	CASATRLGSGTGTDTQYF	TGTGCCAGCGCGACGCGTCTTGGCTCCGGGACAGGCACAGATACGCAGTATTTT
.	.	TRBV6-2/TRBV6-3	TRBJ2-1	CASIDRLGNNEQFF	TGTGCCAGCATTGATCGGTTGGGAAACAATGAGCAGTTCTTC
.	.	TRBV20-1	TRBJ2-7	CSATPQVPYEQYF	TGCAGTGCTACTCCTCAAGTACCCTACGAGCAGTACTTC
many	.	TRBV2	TRBJ2-7	CASSELDRLYEQYF	TGTGCCAGCAGTGAACTGGACCGGCTCTACGAGCAGTACTTC
.	TRBD2	TRBV11-1	TRBJ2-1	CASRPGASGRVPYNEQFF	TGTGCCAGCAGGCCGGGAGCTAGCGGGAGGGTCCCCTACAATGAGCAGTTCTTC
.	TRBD1	TRBV6-2/TRBV6-3	TRBJ2-7	CASSYSPGQGVFPSYEQYF	TGTGCCAGCAGTTACTCTCCGGGACAGGGCGTATTCCCCTCCTACGAGCAGTACTTC
many	.	TRBV15	TRBJ2-7	CATSREGKMAYEQYF	TGTGCCACCAGCAGAGAGGGCAAAATGGCCTACGAGCAGTACTTC
.	.	TRBV7-2	TRBJ1-1	CASSPPGTRNTEAFF	TGTGCCAGCAGCCCCCCCGGGACAAGGAACACTGAAGCTTTCTTT
.	TRBD1	TRBV7-9	TRBJ1-4	CASSSKDRGEKLFF	TGTGCCAGCAGCTCGAAGGACAGGGGAGAAAAACTGTTTTTT
many	TRBD1	TRBV12-3/TRBV12-4	TRBJ2-2	CASSLTGAGELFF	TGTGCCAGCAGTCTGACAGGGGCCGGGGAGCTGTTTTTT
.	.	TRBV19	TRBJ2-7	CASSVVGGVSSYEQYF	TGTGCCAGTAGTGTGGTCGGAGGAGTAAGCTCCTACGAGCAGTACTTC
many	TRBD2	TRBV27	TRBJ2-1	CASSLPPLAGGRDEQFF	TGTGCCAGCAGTCTCCCCCCCCTAGCGGGAGGGCGTGATGAGCAGTTCTTC
few	TRBD1	TRBV27	TRBJ2-5	CASSLSGTGGRTQYF	TGTGCCAGCAGTTTATCCGGGACAGGGGGACGGACCCAGTACTTC
few	.	TRBV18	TRBJ1-1	CASSPSITLVNTEAFF	TGTGCCAGCTCACCGAGTATCACATTGGTGAACACTGAAGCTTTCTTT